This TCR beta chain was sequenced for a study of blood T cells in healthy people across ages. Healthy individuals of Caucasian origin from Russia, aged about 6 to 100, served as donors. Combining a sample-barcoded 5' primer with a J-beta primer mix, a second PCR ran for about 6 to 11 cycles. TCRdb analysed the 5' RACE reads with MiXCR anew, one entry per CDR3 protein. Among about 1.4 million distinct CDR3 sequences, 55% to 75% were seen once, and the ten largest hold 6.5% to 8.5%. Sample: blood. This TCR was sampled from a man aged 18 to 30 in good health.

The CDR3 protein is CASSSPGTGTGHEQYF. CDR3 coding DNA: TGTGCCAGCAGCTCCCCCGGCACAGGGACGGGCCACGAGCAGTACTTC. The rearrangement links TRBV7-9 to TRBJ2-7; maybe TRBD1 (6 bases). CDR3 length equals 16 residues. Trimming removed 4 bases from V and 5 bases from J, with 21 bases in between. Germline V CDR1 and CDR2: SEHNR, FQNEAQ (reference sequence).